A selection of T cell receptor beta chains follows, all from one sample in a study of CD8 T cells in Susac syndrome. Using its own MiXCR run on the immunoSEQ multiplex PCR reads, TCRdb lists one record per CDR3 protein. The table lists some 100,000 distinct CDR3 sequences, 95% of them singletons, with more than 0.3% in the top ten. What was sequenced was CD8+ T cells from PBMCs. Receptors were obtained from a human donor with Susac syndrome. CDR3s leave out the opening cysteine and the closing phenylalanine or tryptophan.

V gene,CDR3 protein
TRBV11-2,ASSLDELSSYEQY
TRBV29-1,SPGLEETQY
TRBV12-3/TRBV12-4,ASSPRTGWNTEAF
TRBV14,ASSQDGGELF
TRBV28,ASRRYGDQHYGYT
TRBV28,ASSSRQSSYEQY
TRBV4-2,ASSHVAGGPYEQY
TRBV6-6,ASSFGGPDTQY
TRBV27,ASIPPHGQATQY
TRBV12-3/TRBV12-4,ASNLEGAYPLEPQH
TRBV23-1,ASSYRSWEQY
TRBV4-2,ASSPRVPGELF
TRBV5-1,ASSLRARDEDGYT
TRBV29-1,SVEETYRGGYT
TRBV29-1,SVDRTGGMNTEAF
TRBV4-1,ASSPAPTGNGYT
TRBV15,ATSREDTSSEQY
TRBV20-1,SARDQWDWTSGDTDTQY
TRBV15,ATSRTGAPSYT
TRBV5-4,ASSLFPAGGDNEQF
TRBV3-1,ASSQDLESSYNEQF
TRBV20-1,SAGVQPQDYT
TRBV19,ASSVGRAYEQY
TRBV4-1,ASSIHSRETQY
TRBV29-1,SVVPDSNYGYT
TRBV7-9,ASSFVVEAF
TRBV2,ASSTADYNEQF
TRBV14,ASSQTGSRTQETQY
TRBV29-1,SVRDTSYEQY
TRBV25-1,ASTKMGETRGNEQF
TRBV29-1,SALVPGRLYTGELF
TRBV6-5,ASSLDRAETQY
TRBV4-1,ASSQDTNYEQY
TRBV29-1,SVEDRGQGSEAF
TRBV20-1,SARDDAYEQY
TRBV3-1,ASSHWDGTSWVTQY
TRBV5-6,ASSLEGTSGLRGETQY
TRBV2,ASSRLPLEKLF
TRBV4-1,ASSQDVRGLQPQH
TRBV11-2,ASSLAGDPYYGYT